Presented here are 5 T cell receptor beta chains from one specimen sequenced in a study of blood T cell repertoires in COVID-19. Profiling relied on immunoSEQ multiplex PCR, and the TCRdb table lists in-frame clones only, not all of them. Counted here are some 200,000 clones, 80% to 90% occurring once; the ten biggest clones make up 10%. Sequencing was performed on peripheral blood. The receptors here all came from a woman aged 80 or older with acute or convalescent COVID-19.

This clone showed up just a few times. The V gene is TRBV19, the J gene TRBJ2-2; 11 bases are a match to TRBD2. Trimming cost V 3 bases and J 5 bases; bases outside gene matches: 2. The length of the CDR3 is 15 residues. Germline lookup yields CDR1 LNHDA and CDR2 SQIVND (reference sequence). The CDR3 here is CASSIASGGTGELFF. CDR3 DNA: TGTGCCAGTAGTATCGCTAGCGGGGGGACCGGGGAGCTGTTTTTT.

CDR3 DNA: TGTGCCAGCTCGGAGGGCGGCCGGAACACCGGGGAGCTGTTTTTT. Translated: CASSEGGRNTGELFF. V usage is TRBV19 and J usage is TRBJ2-2, with D possibly being TRBD2 (6 bases). The germline gives CDR1 LNHDA, CDR2 SQIVND (reference sequence). The CDR3 is made up of 15 amino acids. V lost 9 bases to trimming and J lost 1 base, with 15 bases between them.

The V and J genes are TRBV11-3 and TRBJ1-2; TRBD1 agrees at 7 bases. The trim removed 5 bases at V and 7 bases at J, leaving 7 bases unmatched. CDR1 is SGHNT, CDR2 YENEEA, per germline. The length of the CDR3 is 13 residues. Here the CDR3 DNA reads TGTGCCAGCAGCCTGACAGGGAGCTTTGGCTACACCTTC. Its protein product is CASSLTGSFGYTF.

The gene calls are TRBV5-5 and TRBJ1-5; D unclear. Looked up from germline, CDR1 is SGHKS and CDR2 is YYEKEE (reference sequence). CDR3 length equals 15 residues. Trimming stripped 0 bases from V and 0 bases from J, with 7 bases between. The CDR3 region has the DNA TGTGCCAGCAGCTTGGACGTCTATAGCAATCAGCCCCAGCATTTT. Encoded protein: CASSLDVYSNQPQHF.

The rearrangement links TRBV9 to TRBJ2-1, with 8 bases aligning to TRBD1. V lost 4 bases and J lost 6; bases outside the gene matches: 9. Germline V gene sequence: CDR1 SGDLS, CDR2 YYNGEE. CDR3 size: 15 residues. The CDR3 is CASSPRDRRSNEQFF. The CDR3 region has the DNA TGTGCCAGCAGCCCCAGGGACAGGCGATCCAATGAGCAGTTCTTC.